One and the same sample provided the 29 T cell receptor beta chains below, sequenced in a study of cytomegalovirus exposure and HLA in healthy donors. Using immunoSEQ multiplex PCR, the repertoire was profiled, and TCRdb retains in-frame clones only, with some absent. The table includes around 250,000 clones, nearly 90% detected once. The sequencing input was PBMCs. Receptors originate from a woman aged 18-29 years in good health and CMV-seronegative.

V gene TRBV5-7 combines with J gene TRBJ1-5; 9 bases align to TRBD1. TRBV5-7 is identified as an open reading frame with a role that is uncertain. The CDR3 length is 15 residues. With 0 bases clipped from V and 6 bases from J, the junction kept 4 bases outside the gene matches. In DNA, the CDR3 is TGTGCCAGCAGCTTGGATCGACAGGGGGGTCAGCCCCAGCATTTT. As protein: CASSLDRQGGQPQHF.

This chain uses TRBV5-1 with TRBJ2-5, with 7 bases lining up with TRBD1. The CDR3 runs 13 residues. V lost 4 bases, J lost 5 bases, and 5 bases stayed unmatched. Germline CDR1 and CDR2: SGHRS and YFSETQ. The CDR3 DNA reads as TGCGCCAGCAGCACAGGGGAGCGGGAGACCCAGTACTTC. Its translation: CASSTGERETQYF.

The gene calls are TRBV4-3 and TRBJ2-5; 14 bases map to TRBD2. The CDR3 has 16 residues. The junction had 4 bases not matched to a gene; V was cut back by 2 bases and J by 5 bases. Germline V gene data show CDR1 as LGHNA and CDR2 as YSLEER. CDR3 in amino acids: CASSQRLAGGPETQYF. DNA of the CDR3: TGCGCCAGCAGCCAACGACTAGCGGGGGGGCCTGAGACCCAGTACTTC.

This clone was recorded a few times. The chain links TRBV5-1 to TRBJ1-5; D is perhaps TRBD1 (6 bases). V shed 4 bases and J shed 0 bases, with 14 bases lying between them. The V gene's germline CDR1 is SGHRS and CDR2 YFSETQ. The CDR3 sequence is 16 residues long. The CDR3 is CASSPGTQASNQPQHF. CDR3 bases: TGCGCCAGCAGCCCCGGGACACAAGCTAGCAATCAGCCCCAGCATTTT. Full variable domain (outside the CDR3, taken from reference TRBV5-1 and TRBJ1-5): KAGVTQTPRYLIKTRGQQVTLSCSPISGHRSVSWYQQTPGQGLQFLFEYFSETQRNKGNFPGRFSGRQFSNSRSEMNVSTLELGDSALYLCASSPGTQASNQPQHFGDGTRLSIL.

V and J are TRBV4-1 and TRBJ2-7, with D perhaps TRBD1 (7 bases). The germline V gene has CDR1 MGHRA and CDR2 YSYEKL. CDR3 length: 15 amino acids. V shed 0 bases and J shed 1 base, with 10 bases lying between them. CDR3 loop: CASSQEAGGSYEQYF. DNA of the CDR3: TGCGCCAGCAGCCAAGAGGCAGGGGGGTCCTACGAGCAGTACTTC.

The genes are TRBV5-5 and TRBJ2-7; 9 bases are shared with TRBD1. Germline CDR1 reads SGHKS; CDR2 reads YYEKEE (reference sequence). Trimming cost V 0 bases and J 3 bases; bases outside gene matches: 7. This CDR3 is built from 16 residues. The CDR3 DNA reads TGTGCCAGCAGCTTGGTACCCCCGGGACAGGGCTACGAGCAGTACGTC. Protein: CASSLVPPGQGYEQYV.

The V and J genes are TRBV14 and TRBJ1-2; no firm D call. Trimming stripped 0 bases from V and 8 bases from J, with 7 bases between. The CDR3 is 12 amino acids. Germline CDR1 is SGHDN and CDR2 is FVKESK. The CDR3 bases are TGTGCCAGCAGCCAAGATAGCGCCGGCTACACCTTC. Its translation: CASSQDSAGYTF. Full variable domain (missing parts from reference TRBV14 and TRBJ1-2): EAGVTQFPSHSVIEKGQTVTLRCDPISGHDNLYWYRRVMGKEIKFLLHFVKESKQDESGMPNNRFLAERTGGTYSTLKVQPAELEDSGVYFCASSQDSAGYTFGSGTRLTVV.

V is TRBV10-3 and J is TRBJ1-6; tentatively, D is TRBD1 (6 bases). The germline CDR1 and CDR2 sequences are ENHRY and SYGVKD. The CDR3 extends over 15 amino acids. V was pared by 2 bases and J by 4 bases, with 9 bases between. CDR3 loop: CAISEGTTYNSPLHF. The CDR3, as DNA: TGTGCCATCAGTGAGGGGACAACTTATAATTCACCCCTCCACTTT.

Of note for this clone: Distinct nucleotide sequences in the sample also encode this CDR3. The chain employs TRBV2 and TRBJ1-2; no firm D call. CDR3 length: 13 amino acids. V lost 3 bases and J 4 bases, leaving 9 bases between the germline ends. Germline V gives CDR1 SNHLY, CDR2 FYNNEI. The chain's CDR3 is CASSERAGYGYTF. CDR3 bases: TGTGCCAGCAGTGAGAGGGCTGGCTATGGCTACACCTTC. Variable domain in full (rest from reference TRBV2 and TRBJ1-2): EPEVTQTPSHQVTQMGQEVILRCVPISNHLYFYWYRQILGQKVEFLVSFYNNEISEKSEIFDDQFSVERPDGSNFTLKIRSTKLEDSAMYFCASSERAGYGYTFGSGTRLTVV.

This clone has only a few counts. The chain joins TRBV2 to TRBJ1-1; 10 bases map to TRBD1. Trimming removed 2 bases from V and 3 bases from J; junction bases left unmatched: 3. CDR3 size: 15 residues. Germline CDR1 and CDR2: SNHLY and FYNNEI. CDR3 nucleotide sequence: TGTGCCAGCAGTGAAAGCGGGACAGGGGACACTGAAGCTTTCTTT. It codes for CASSESGTGDTEAFF.

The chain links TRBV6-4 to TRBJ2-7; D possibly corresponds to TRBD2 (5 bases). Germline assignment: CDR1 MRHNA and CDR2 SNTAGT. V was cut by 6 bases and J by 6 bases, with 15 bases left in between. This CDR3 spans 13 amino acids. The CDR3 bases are TGTGCCAGCAGCCGGGAATCCGTGGGCGAGCAGTACTTC. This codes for CASSRESVGEQYF.

In DNA form, the CDR3 reads TGCGCCAGCAGTGAGCCCTGGACTAGCGGGGGGCTCCAAGAGACCCAGTACTTC. Its translation is CASSEPWTSGGLQETQYF. This rearrangement joins TRBV10-2 to TRBJ2-5, with 14 bases identical to TRBD2. This CDR3 has 18 amino acids. CDR1 WSHSY and CDR2 SAAADI come from the germline V gene. The J segment lost 1 base and the V segment lost 2 bases, leaving 6 bases of the junction unmatched.

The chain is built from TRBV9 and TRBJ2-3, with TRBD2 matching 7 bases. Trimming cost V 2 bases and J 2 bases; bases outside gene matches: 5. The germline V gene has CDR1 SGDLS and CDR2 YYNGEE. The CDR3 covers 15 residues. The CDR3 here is CASSVTGGTTDTQYF. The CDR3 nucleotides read TGTGCCAGCAGCGTGACGGGGGGAACCACAGATACGCAGTATTTT.

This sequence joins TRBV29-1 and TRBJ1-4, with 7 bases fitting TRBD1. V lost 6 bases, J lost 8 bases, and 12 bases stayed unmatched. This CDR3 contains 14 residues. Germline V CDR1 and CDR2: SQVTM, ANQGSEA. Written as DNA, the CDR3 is TGCAGCGTCACTGTGGAGGGGGCAGGGGAAAAACTGTTTTTT. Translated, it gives CSVTVEGAGEKLFF.

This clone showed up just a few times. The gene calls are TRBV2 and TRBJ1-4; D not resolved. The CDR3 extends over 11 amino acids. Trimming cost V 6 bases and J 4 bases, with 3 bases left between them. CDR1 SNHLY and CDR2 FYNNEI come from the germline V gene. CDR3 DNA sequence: TGTGCCAGCAGCAGTAATGAAAAACTGTTTTTT. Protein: CASSSNEKLFF.

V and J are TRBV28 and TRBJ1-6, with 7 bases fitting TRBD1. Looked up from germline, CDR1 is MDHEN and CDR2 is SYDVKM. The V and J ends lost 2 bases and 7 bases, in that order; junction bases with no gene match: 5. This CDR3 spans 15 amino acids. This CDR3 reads CASSLPTGRNSPLHF. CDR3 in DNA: TGTGCCAGCAGTTTACCGACAGGGAGGAATTCACCCCTCCACTTT.

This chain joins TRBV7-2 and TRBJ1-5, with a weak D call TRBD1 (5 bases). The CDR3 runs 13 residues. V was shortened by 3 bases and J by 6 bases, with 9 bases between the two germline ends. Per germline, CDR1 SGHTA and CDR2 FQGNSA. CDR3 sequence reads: CASSFTGGQPQHF. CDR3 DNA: TGTGCCAGCAGCTTTACCGGGGGTCAGCCCCAGCATTTT.

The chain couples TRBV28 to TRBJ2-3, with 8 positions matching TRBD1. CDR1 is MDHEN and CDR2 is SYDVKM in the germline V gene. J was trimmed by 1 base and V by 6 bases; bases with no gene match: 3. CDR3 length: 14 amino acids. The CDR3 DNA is TGTGCCAGCAGCTCGGACAGGGGCACAGATACGCAGTATTTT. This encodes CASSSDRGTDTQYF.

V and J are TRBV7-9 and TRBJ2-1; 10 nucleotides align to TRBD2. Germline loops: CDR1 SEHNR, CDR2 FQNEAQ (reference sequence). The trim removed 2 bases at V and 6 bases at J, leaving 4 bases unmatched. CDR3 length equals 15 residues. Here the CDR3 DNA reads TGTGCCAGCAGCTTAAGAGCGGGGGGGCGCAATGAGCAGTTCTTC. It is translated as CASSLRAGGRNEQFF. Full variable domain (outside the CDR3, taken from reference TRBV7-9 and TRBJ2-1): DTGVSQNPRHKITKRGQNVTFRCDPISEHNRLYWYRQTLGQGPEFLTYFQNEAQLEKSRLLSDRFSAERPKGSFSTLEIQRTEQGDSAMYLCASSLRAGGRNEQFFGPGTRLTVL.

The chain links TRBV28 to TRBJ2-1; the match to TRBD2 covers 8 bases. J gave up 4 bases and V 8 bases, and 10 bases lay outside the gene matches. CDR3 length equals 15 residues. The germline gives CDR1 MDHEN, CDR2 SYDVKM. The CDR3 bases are TGTGCCAGCGTGGTTGGCGGGGGGCGGTACAATGAGCAGTTCTTC. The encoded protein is CASVVGGGRYNEQFF.

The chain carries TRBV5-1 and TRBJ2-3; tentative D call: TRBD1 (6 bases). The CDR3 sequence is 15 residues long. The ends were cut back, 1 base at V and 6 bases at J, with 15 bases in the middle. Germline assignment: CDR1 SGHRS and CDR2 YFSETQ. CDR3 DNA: TGCGCCAGCAGCTTGTTACAGGGCTCCGGCGATACGCAGTATTTT. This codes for CASSLLQGSGDTQYF.

As DNA, the CDR3 is TGTGCCAGCAGTTTTGGAGGGGGGGGAGATACGCAGTATTTT. Protein product: CASSFGGGGDTQYF. The chain employs TRBV27 and TRBJ2-3; a weak D match, TRBD2 (7 bases). This CDR3 comprises 14 residues. Trimming stripped 3 bases from V and 5 bases from J, with 12 bases between. Germline V CDR1 and CDR2: MNHEY, SMNVEV (reference sequence).

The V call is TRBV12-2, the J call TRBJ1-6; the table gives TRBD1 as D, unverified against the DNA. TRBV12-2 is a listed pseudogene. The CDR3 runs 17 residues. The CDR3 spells CASRRPMDTTYNSPLHF. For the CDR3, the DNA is TGTGCAAGTCGCCGACCGATGGACACAACCTATAATTCACCCCTCCACTTT.

The CDR3 here is CASSFLGKTGTTEAFF. CDR3 nucleotides: TGTGCCAGCAGTTTTTTGGGGAAAACAGGGACCACTGAAGCTTTCTTT. The rearrangement links TRBV27 to TRBJ1-1, with a possible D match to TRBD1 (6 bases). Trimming cost V 3 bases and J 4 bases, with 18 bases left between them. This CDR3 has 16 residues. Germline V lookup: CDR1 MNHEY, CDR2 SMNVEV (reference sequence).

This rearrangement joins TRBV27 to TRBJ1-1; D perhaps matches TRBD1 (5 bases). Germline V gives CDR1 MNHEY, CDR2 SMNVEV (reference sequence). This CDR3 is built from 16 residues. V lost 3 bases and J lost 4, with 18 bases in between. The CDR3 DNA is TGTGCCAGCAGTTTGGTTCCCAGGGTTTTGGGCACTGAAGCTTTCTTT. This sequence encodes CASSLVPRVLGTEAFF.

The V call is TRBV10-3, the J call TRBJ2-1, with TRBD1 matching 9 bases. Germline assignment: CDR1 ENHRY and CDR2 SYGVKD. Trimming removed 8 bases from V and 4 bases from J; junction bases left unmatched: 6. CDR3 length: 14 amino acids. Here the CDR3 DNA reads TGTGCCATCTGGGAGGGGACAGGGTACAATGAGCAGTTCTTC. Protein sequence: CAIWEGTGYNEQFF.

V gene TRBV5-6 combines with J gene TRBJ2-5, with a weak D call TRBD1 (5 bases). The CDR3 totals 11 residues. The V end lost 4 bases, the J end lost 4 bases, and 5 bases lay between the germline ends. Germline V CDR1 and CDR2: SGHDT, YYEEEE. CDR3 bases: TGTGCCAGCAGCACAGGAGAGACCCAGTACTTC. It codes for CASSTGETQYF.

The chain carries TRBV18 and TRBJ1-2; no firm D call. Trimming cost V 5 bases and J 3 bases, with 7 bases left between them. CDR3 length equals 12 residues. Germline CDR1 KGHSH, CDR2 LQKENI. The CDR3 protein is CASSSRDYGYTF. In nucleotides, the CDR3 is TGTGCCAGCTCATCGAGAGACTATGGCTACACCTTC.

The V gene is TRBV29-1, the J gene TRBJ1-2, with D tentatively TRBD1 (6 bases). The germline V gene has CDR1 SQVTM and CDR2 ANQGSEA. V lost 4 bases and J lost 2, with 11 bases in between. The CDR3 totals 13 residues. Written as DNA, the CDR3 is TGCAGCGTTGTTCGACAGGACAACTATGGCTACACCTTC. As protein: CSVVRQDNYGYTF.